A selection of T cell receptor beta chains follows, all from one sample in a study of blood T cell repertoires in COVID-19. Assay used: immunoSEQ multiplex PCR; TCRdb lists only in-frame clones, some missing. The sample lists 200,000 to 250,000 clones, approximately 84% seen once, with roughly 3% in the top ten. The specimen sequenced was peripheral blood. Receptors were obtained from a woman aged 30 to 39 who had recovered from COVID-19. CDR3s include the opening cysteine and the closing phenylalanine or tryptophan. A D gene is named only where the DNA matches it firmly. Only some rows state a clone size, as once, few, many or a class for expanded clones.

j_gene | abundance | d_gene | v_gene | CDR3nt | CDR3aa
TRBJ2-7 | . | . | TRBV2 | TGTGCCATCTCGACAGGTGTGGGATACGAGCAGTACTTC | CAISTGVGYEQYF
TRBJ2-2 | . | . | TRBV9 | TGTGCCAGCAGCGTAGGCGGGACCGGGGAGCTGTTTTTT | CASSVGGTGELFF
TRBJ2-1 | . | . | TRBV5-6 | TGTGCCAGCAGCTTTATTGGGGGCTCGGGCAATGAGCAGTTCTTC | CASSFIGGSGNEQFF
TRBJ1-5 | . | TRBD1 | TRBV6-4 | TGTGCCAACCCTCCGGGACAGGCGGGTTGGGCCCAGCATTTT | CANPPGQAGWAQHF
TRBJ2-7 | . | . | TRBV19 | TGTGCCAGTAGTGCGATCACAGGGTTTCAACCCTACGAGCAGTACTTC | CASSAITGFQPYEQYF
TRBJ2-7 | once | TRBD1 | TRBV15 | TGTGCCACCAGCAGAGAGACAGGGGAGGTTTACGAGCAGTACTTC | CATSRETGEVYEQYF
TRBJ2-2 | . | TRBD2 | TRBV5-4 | TGTGCCAGCAGCCTTCAGCGGGAGGGCGGGGAGCTGTTTTTT | CASSLQREGGELFF
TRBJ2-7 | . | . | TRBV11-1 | TGTGCCAGCAGCCAGGACTATTCCGAGCAGTACTTC | CASSQDYSEQYF
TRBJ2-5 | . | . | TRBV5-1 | TGCGCCAGCAGTTTGACAGTTACCCAAGAGACCCAGTACTTC | CASSLTVTQETQYF
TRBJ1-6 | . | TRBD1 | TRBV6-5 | TGTGCCAGCAGACGACAGGGGGCTAATAATTCACCCCTCCACTTT | CASRRQGANNSPLHF
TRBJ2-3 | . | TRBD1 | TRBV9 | TGTGCCAGCAGCCCAGCGGACAGGGTAAACACAGATACGCAGTATTTT | CASSPADRVNTDTQYF
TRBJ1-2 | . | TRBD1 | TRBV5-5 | TGTGCCAGCAGCCCAACTCCTGACAGGGTCGATGGCTACACCTTC | CASSPTPDRVDGYTF
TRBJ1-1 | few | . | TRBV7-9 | TGTGCCAGCAGCTTAGAAGGGGGCACTGAAGCTTTCTTT | CASSLEGGTEAFF
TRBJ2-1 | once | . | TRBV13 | TGTGCCAGCAGCTTAGGCTTAGGAGGCGATGAGCAGTTCTTC | CASSLGLGGDEQFF
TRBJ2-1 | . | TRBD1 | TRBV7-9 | TGTGCCAGCAGCCTAGAAGCGATTGGACAGGTATACAATGAGCAGTTCTTC | CASSLEAIGQVYNEQFF
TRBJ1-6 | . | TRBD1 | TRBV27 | TGTGCCAGCAGGGACAGGGGTGGTTATAATTCACCCCTCCACTTT | CASRDRGGYNSPLHF
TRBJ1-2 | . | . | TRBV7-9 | TGTGCCAGCAGCTTACCGGGAATTAACTATGGCTACACCTTC | CASSLPGINYGYTF
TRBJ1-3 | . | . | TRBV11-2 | TGTGCCAGCACGACAGTCTCTGGAAACACCATATATTTT | CASTTVSGNTIYF
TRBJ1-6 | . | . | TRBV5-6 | TGTGCCAGCAGCTCCAGACAAGATAATTCACCCCTCCACTTT | CASSSRQDNSPLHF
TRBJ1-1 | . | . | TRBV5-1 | TGCGCCACCACCCCGGGGGGGACTGAAGCTTTCTTT | CATTPGGTEAFF
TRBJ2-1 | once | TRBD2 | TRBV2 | TGTGCCAGCAGCCCGCTCTTCGGACTAGCCAGCAATGAGCAGTTCTTC | CASSPLFGLASNEQFF
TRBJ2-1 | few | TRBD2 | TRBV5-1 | TGCGCCAGCAGCGCGGGACTAGCGGGTTACAATGAGCAGTTCTTC | CASSAGLAGYNEQFF
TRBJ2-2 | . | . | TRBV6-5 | TGTGCCAGCATAAGCCACAGGGCGAACACCGGGGAGCTGTTTTTT | CASISHRANTGELFF
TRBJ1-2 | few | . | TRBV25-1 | TGTGCCAGCACCCCCGGGACACCCTATGGCTACACCTTC | CASTPGTPYGYTF
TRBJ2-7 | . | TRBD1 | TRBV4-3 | TGCGCCAGCAGCCAAGACGCACAGGGGGTTATCTCCTACGAGCAGTACTTC | CASSQDAQGVISYEQYF
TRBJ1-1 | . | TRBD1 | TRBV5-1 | TGCGCCAGCAGCACAAGGGGGCGTACAAACACTGAAGCTTTCTTT | CASSTRGRTNTEAFF
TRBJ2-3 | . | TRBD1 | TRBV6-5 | TGTGCCAGCAGCCACAGGGGGGAGAGAGATACGCAGTATTTT | CASSHRGERDTQYF
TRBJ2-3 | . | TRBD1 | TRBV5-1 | TGCGCCAGCAGCTTGAGGACAGGGGGGAACACAGATACGCAGTATTTT | CASSLRTGGNTDTQYF
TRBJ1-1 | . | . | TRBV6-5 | TGTGCCAGCAGTTACTCGGCCCTAGGGAACACTGAAGCTTTCTTT | CASSYSALGNTEAFF